A single sample is the source of the 7 T cell receptor beta chains below, sequenced in a study of blood T cell repertoires in COVID-19. Sequencing used immunoSEQ multiplex PCR; TCRdb keeps in-frame clones, though not all of them. This sample carries over 150,000 clones, approximately 84% of them seen once, and the ten largest clones take about 14%. The sequenced material came from peripheral blood. These receptor sequences come from a man between 18 and 29 years old with active or convalescent COVID-19.

The chain is built from TRBV19 and TRBJ2-7; maybe TRBD1 (6 bases). This CDR3 is 13 amino acids long. From germline, CDR1 is LNHDA and CDR2 SQIVND (reference sequence). V dropped 1 base and J dropped 2 bases, with 6 bases sitting between them. CDR3 bases: TGTGCCAGTAGTATAGGGACAGCCTACGAGCAGTACTTC. Translated, it gives CASSIGTAYEQYF.

This chain uses TRBV6-6 with TRBJ1-5; the D gene is possibly TRBD1 (6 bases). Trimming took off 10 bases at V and 0 bases at J, with 16 bases between the two ends. This CDR3 comprises 15 residues. Germline V CDR1 and CDR2: MNHNY, SVGAGI (reference sequence). CDR3 nucleotides: TGTGCCACCCAGGAGGGGGGGCGTAGCAATCAGCCCCAGCATTTT. This translates into CATQEGGRSNQPQHF.

The V gene is TRBV7-2, the J gene TRBJ2-1; TRBD2 agrees at 12 bases. Looked up from germline, CDR1 is SGHTA and CDR2 is FQGNSA. The ends lost 1 base at V and 8 bases at J; junction bases unmatched: 6. The CDR3 contains 16 residues. The CDR3 region is CASSLDRTSGDDEQFF. The CDR3 bases are TGTGCCAGCAGCTTAGATAGGACTAGCGGGGATGATGAGCAGTTCTTC.

The chain couples TRBV6-5 to TRBJ1-4; TRBD1 might be the D (6 bases). V was pared by 4 bases and J by 3 bases, with 9 bases between. The CDR3 sequence is 14 residues long. Germline loops: CDR1 MNHEY, CDR2 SVGAGI. DNA for the CDR3: TGTGCCAGCAGTTCGGGACACTCTAATGAAAAACTGTTTTTT. Translated, it gives CASSSGHSNEKLFF.

The chain combines TRBV10-3 with TRBJ2-1; 10 nucleotides match TRBD2. Trimming cost V 0 bases and J 6 bases; bases outside gene matches: 5. Germline V gene data show CDR1 as ENHRY and CDR2 as SYGVKD. This CDR3 is 16 amino acids long. The CDR3 sequence is CAISESILAGANEQFF. The CDR3 nucleotides are TGTGCCATCAGTGAGTCGATTCTAGCGGGAGCCAATGAGCAGTTCTTC.

The rearrangement uses TRBV7-8 and TRBJ2-7; tentatively, D is TRBD1 (6 bases). Germline V gives CDR1 SGHVS, CDR2 FQNEAQ. The CDR3 is made up of 15 amino acids. The V and J ends lost 2 bases and 2 bases respectively, with 13 bases between them. The CDR3 reads CASSLNVQGPYEQYF. CDR3 sequence (DNA): TGTGCCAGCAGCTTAAATGTTCAGGGGCCCTACGAGCAGTACTTC.

This CDR3 reads CASSIPGHYYGYTF. The CDR3, as DNA: TGTGCCAGTAGTATTCCGGGACACTACTATGGCTACACCTTC. The chain recombines TRBV19 with TRBJ1-2; perhaps TRBD1 as D (6 bases). Germline V gene data show CDR1 as LNHDA and CDR2 as SQIVND (reference sequence). Trimming pared 3 bases from V and 3 bases from J, leaving 11 bases between. The CDR3 loop spans 14 amino acids. The whole variable domain, filled in from reference TRBV19 and TRBJ1-2, reads DGGITQSPKYLFRKEGQNVTLSCEQNLNHDAMYWYRQDPGQGLRLIYYSQIVNDFQKGDIAEGYSVSREKKESFPLTVTSAQKNPTAFYLCASSIPGHYYGYTFGSGTRLTVV.